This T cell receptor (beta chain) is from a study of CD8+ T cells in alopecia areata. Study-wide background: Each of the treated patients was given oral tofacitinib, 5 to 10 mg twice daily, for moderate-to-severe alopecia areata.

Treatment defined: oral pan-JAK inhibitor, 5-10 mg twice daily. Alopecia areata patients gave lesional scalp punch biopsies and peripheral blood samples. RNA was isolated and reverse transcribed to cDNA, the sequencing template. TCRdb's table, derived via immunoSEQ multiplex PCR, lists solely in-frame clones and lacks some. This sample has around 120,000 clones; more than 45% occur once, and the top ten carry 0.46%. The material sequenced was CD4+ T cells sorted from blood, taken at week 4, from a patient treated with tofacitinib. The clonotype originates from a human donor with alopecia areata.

CDR3 in DNA: TGTGCCTGGAGTGTAGGAGGCCATCTTGGAGCTTTCTTT. As protein: CAWSVGGHLGAFF. V and J are TRBV30 and TRBJ1-1; D uncertain. V dropped 0 bases and J dropped 10 bases, with 15 bases sitting between them. Germline values: CDR1 GTSNPN, CDR2 SVGIG (reference sequence). CDR3 size: 13 residues.